This entry lists 6 T cell receptor beta chains sequenced from one sample in a study of shared clonotypes between healthy human individuals. Clones were read by immunoSEQ multiplex PCR, and TCRdb kept only the in-frame ones, dropping some. Among 2,500,000 or so clones, 80% to 95% were seen once, and the ten largest hold about 0.34%. Sequencing used naive CD4+ T cells from PBMCs. Subset reported: CD45RA+ positively selected. The origin of the receptors is a man in his late teens or twenties in good health. Some clones in this sample may be carry-over from other donors' samples.

This clone was observed a few times. The sample has other DNA sequences that encode this CDR3 too. The V call is TRBV18, the J call TRBJ1-1, with D tentatively TRBD1 (5 bases). V lost 4 bases, J lost 0 bases, and 9 bases lay in between. This CDR3 has 14 residues. Germline assignment: CDR1 KGHSH and CDR2 LQKENI. The CDR3 DNA is TGTGCCAGCTCACTAGGGACTGTGAACACTGAAGCTTTCTTT. It yields the protein CASSLGTVNTEAFF.

As concerns this clone: Other DNA sequences from this sample encode an identical CDR3 as well. The chain carries TRBV20-1 and TRBJ2-7; D is undetermined. This CDR3 has 10 amino acids. Germline V lookup: CDR1 DFQATT, CDR2 SNEGSKA (reference sequence). Deletions cut 6 bases from V and 4 bases from J, with 7 bases between. The CDR3 region has the DNA TGCAGTGCCGCGAAATACGAGCAGTACTTC. Protein product: CSAAKYEQYF.

With respect to this clone: The sample carries other DNA sequences with the same CDR3. The chain links TRBV25-1 to TRBJ2-7, with no clear D. V was pared by 4 bases and J by 2 bases, with 3 bases between. The CDR3 contains 11 residues. Germline V gives CDR1 MGHDK, CDR2 SYGVNS. The CDR3 sequence: CASSGPYEQYF. DNA for the CDR3: TGTGCCAGCAGTGGTCCCTACGAGCAGTACTTC.

The chain joins TRBV5-1 to TRBJ2-3, with a weak D call TRBD2 (6 bases). The CDR3 is 13 residues long. Trimming removed 4 bases at V and 5 bases at J, with 11 bases between. Germline loops: CDR1 SGHRS, CDR2 YFSETQ. The CDR3 region is CASSLAMQDTQYF. The DNA of the CDR3 is TGCGCCAGCAGCCTAGCGATGCAAGATACGCAGTATTTT.

This clone was seen a single time. This chain links TRBV27 with TRBJ2-3, with unresolved D. Trimming cost V 4 bases and J 5 bases, with 22 bases left between them. From germline, CDR1 is MNHEY and CDR2 SMNVEV (reference sequence). The CDR3 spans 17 residues. The DNA of the CDR3 is TGTGCCAGCAGTTCCTGGGGTAGCCGGCTCCCGGGAGATACGCAGTATTTT. Its protein is CASSSWGSRLPGDTQYF.

The chain has TRBV15 and TRBJ1-4; no clear D gene. CDR1 is LNHNV, CDR2 YYDKDF, per germline (reference sequence). V lost 0 bases to trimming and J lost 4 bases, with 18 bases between them. This CDR3 is 18 amino acids long. CDR3 in DNA: TGTGCCACCAGCAGAGAAAACATCGGGAGAGCGAATAATGAAAAACTGTTTTTT. Translating it yields CATSRENIGRANNEKLFF.